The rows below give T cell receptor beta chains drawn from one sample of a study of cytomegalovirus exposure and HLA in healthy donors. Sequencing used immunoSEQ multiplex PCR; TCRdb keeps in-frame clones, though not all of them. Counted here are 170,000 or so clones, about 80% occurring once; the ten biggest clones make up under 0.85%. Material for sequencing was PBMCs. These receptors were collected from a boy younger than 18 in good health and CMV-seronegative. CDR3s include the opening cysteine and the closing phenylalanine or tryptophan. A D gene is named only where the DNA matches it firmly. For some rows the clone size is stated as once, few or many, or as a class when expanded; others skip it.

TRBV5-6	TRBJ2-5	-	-	CASSVPRQYPVETQYF	TGTGCCAGCAGCGTCCCGAGGCAGTATCCTGTGGAGACCCAGTACTTC
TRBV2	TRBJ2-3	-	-	CASSDKRRADTQYF	TGTGCCAGCAGTGATAAGCGTCGGGCAGATACGCAGTATTTT
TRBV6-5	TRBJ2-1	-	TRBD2	CASSYSKLAEINEQFF	TGTGCCAGCAGTTACTCGAAGCTAGCGGAAATCAATGAGCAGTTCTTC
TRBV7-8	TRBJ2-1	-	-	CASSPGDEQFF	TGTGCCAGCAGCCCCGGGGATGAGCAGTTCTTC
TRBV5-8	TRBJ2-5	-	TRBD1	CASSQGQGAITETQYF	TGTGCCAGCAGCCAAGGACAGGGGGCCATTACGGAGACCCAGTACTTC
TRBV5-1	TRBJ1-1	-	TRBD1	CASSLSGTDTEAFF	TGCGCCAGCAGCTTGTCGGGGACAGACACTGAAGCTTTCTTT
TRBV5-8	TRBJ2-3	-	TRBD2	CASSPRAGGLTDTQYF	TGTGCCAGCAGCCCTAGAGCGGGAGGGTTAACAGATACGCAGTATTTT
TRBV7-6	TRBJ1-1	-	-	CASSPDTNTEAFF	TGTGCCAGCAGCCCCGACACGAACACTGAAGCTTTCTTT
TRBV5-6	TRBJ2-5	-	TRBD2	CASSSIAGQETQYF	TGTGCCAGCAGCTCTATAGCGGGACAAGAGACCCAGTACTTC
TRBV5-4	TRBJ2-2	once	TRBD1	CASSFPGGTGELFF	TGTGCCAGCAGCTTCCCAGGGGGCACCGGGGAGCTGTTTTTT
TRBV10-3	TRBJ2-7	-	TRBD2	CAITRTSGSYEQYF	TGTGCCATCACCCGGACTAGCGGCTCCTACGAGCAGTACTTC
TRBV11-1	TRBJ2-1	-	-	CASSLQGANNEQFF	TGTGCCAGCAGCTTACAAGGGGCCAACAATGAGCAGTTCTTC
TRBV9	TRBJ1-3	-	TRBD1	CASSATTGPGNTIYF	TGTGCCAGCAGCGCCACGACAGGGCCTGGAAACACCATATATTTT
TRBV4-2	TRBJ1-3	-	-	CASRGSFGGNTIYF	TGTGCCAGCAGGGGGAGTTTTGGGGGAAACACCATATATTTT
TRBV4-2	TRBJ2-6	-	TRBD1	CASSQEQGESGANVLTF	TGTGCCAGCAGCCAAGAGCAGGGGGAATCTGGGGCCAACGTCCTGACTTTC
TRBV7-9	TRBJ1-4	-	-	CSSSFEARVVTNEKLFF	TGTTCCAGCAGCTTCGAAGCGAGAGTGGTGACTAATGAAAAACTGTTTTTT
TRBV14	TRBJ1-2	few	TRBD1	CASSQDMGQHYGYTF	TGTGCCAGCAGCCAAGATATGGGACAGCACTATGGCTACACCTTC
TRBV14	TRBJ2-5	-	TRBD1	CASSRRDRRETQYF	TGTGCCAGCAGCCGTCGGGACAGGCGAGAGACCCAGTACTTC
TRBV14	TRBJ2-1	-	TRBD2	CASSAGLAGSNEQFF	TGTGCCAGCAGCGCGGGACTAGCGGGGAGCAATGAGCAGTTCTTC
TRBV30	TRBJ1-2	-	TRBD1	CAWSRQGGYYGYTF	TGTGCCTGGAGCCGACAGGGGGGATACTATGGCTACACCTTC
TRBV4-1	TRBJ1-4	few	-	CASSQDRSVEKLFF	TGCGCCAGCAGCCAAGACAGGTCGGTTGAAAAACTGTTTTTT
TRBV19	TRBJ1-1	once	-	CASSTGPPEAFF	TGTGCCAGTAGTACAGGGCCGCCTGAAGCTTTCTTT
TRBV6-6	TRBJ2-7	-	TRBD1	CASSRGQFYEQYF	TGTGCCAGCAGCCGGGGACAGTTCTACGAGCAGTACTTC
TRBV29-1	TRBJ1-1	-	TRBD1	CSVSTGANTEAFF	TGCAGCGTCTCGACAGGGGCGAACACTGAAGCTTTCTTT
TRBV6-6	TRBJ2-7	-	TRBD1	CASSDRVSREQYF	TGTGCCAGCAGCGACAGGGTTTCGAGAGAGCAGTACTTC
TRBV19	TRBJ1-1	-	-	CASSIDPGAGTEAFF	TGTGCCAGTAGTATAGACCCTGGTGCAGGCACTGAAGCTTTCTTT
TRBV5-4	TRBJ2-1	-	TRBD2	CASSSRGNEQFF	TGTGCCAGCAGCTCGCGGGGGAATGAGCAGTTCTTC
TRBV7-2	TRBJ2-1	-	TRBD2	CASSSGTSSYNEQFF	TGTGCCAGCAGCTCCGGGACTAGCTCCTACAATGAGCAGTTCTTC